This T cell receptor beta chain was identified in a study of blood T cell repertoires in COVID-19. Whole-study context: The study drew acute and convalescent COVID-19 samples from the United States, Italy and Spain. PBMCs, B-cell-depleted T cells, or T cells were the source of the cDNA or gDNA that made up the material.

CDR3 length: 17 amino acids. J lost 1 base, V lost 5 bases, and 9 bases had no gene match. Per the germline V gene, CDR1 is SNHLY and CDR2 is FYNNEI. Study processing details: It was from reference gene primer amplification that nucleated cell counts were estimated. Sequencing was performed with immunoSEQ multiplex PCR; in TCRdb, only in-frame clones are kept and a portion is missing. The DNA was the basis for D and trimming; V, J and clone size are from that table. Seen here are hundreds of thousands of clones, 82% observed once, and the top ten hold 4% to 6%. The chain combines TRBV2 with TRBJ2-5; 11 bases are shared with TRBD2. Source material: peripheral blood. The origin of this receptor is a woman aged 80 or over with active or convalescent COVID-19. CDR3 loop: CASSKLAGAPRQETQYF. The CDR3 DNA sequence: TGTGCCAGCAGTAAACTAGCGGGGGCCCCCCGCCAAGAGACCCAGTACTTC.